This TCR beta chain comes out of a study of cytomegalovirus exposure and HLA in healthy donors (dated by TCRdb to the late 2010s). In terms of the full investigation: An earlier analysis of roughly 570 of the donors reported roughly 300 Gb of sequence data and around 100 million unique TCR beta sequences obtained from some 170 million T cells. An early release that covered approximately 600 HLA-typed donors contained about 300 gigabases of sequencing data and 70 million to 100 million unique TCR sequences. Among the roughly 430 genotyped donors, around 81% belonged to the genetic ancestry cluster associated with self-reported Caucasian donors. The study aimed to test whether signatures of past pathogen exposure could be identified by cataloging public T cell receptors. Using immunosequencing, the study profiled T cell repertoires from 666 subjects and related those repertoires to cytomegalovirus serostatus. In addition to the first cohort of 500 to 850 subjects, a separate validation cohort of 120 different subjects was used. High-throughput TCR immunosequencing, statistical association of individual TCRs with disease status, and machine learning were combined to predict cytomegalovirus infection status. In a later analysis, previously published TCR beta repertoires from more than 500 donors were re-analyzed and high-resolution HLA genotyping was added so that TCR occurrence patterns could be studied. The later analysis used no new phenotypic data to find candidate immune exposures, relying instead on TCR beta sequences and their occurrence across donors. An earlier analysis of 587 of the donors applied high-throughput TCR beta sequencing to assess whether each TCR beta V gene segment acted as functional or pseudogenic. Donor age, sex, ethnicity and CMV serostatus were compiled alongside the repertoire data. A later genetic analysis used genome-wide SNP genotypes for 398 of the 666 donors, treating that subset as a discovery cohort. Every repertoire in the discovery cohort had been generated on one and the same sequencing platform. Both class I and class II loci were covered by HLA typing, at four-digit resolution. Typing coverage differed by locus: A, B, C, DRB1 and DQB1 were typed in about 620-630 donors, DQA1 in 500 to 550, DPA1 in over 600, and DPB1 in just under 490. Four or five DR-DQ haplotypes were handled as single units for association and clustering, since linkage in the cohort was strong. Among around 400 genotyped donors of the cohort, an average of roughly 230,000 unique TCR beta nucleotide sequences was sequenced per donor, of which 15% to 20% were non-productive. General findings and caveats noted by the study authors: According to the authors, the approach could potentially be generalized to other disease states and immunological phenotypes. In a later analysis, the rate of TCR association differed among HLA loci, with DRB1 alleles having the most associated TCRs and HLA-C alleles having the fewest. Because some donors lacked HLA typing at each locus, the association tests relied only on the typed subset. A later analysis associated about 18,000 TCR beta sequences with specific HLA alleles at a false discovery rate of 0.05. A few of the identified cytomegalovirus-associated TCR beta chains were confirmed in vitro to be specific for cytomegalovirus antigens. The study gave a list of over 150 TCR beta chains associated with cytomegalovirus. A later analysis found that HLA-associated TCR beta chains were more clonally expanded and had lower generation probabilities than equally common non-associated chains. Because counts were too low, about 18 rarely observed V segments, including chromosome 9 orphons, were excluded from the earlier analysis of 587 of the donors. According to a later analysis, most CMV-associated TCR beta chains appeared to be HLA-restricted, and the HLA associations seemed to be driven largely by CMV exposure. CMV serostatus was the only immune exposure information available for the cohort. The classifier was reported to diagnose cytomegalovirus status with high specificity and sensitivity in both the original cohort and the validation cohort. A later analysis reported that several top co-occurrence clusters appeared linked to parvovirus B19, influenza, CMV and Epstein-Barr virus. When HLA alleles, especially DR and DQ, strongly co-occurred, attributing TCR associations to individual alleles was difficult. Linkage disequilibrium might explain the correlated functional status among segregating V segments, but an unknown experimental factor could not be ruled out. This cohort had only TCR beta chains sequenced, and the lack of alpha or paired-chain data limited which features could be detected. Most TCR sequences were seen in very few donors, while some public TCRs were found in many individuals. A further reported finding was that TCR beta sequences accurately predicted the HLA-A and HLA-B alleles for most subjects in the first cohort. In an earlier analysis of fewer than 750 of the donors, most TCR beta V segments were observed in productive rearrangements about 87% or about 30% of the time, broadly matching IMGT annotations. In a later genetic analysis, a missense DCLRE1C variant was associated with V-gene and J-gene trimming of TCR beta chains, and the association was replicated in an independent cohort. The sequencing pipeline was judged likely to have produced a cluster of highly shared sequence variants as a technical artifact. Compared with the 666-donor mean, donors in an Asian-associated ancestry cluster had fewer N-insertions in productive TCRs, according to a later genetic analysis. Presence/absence analyses assumed roughly uniform sequencing depth across donors, an assumption that may not hold. Some IMGT-functional V segments, including TRBV6-2 and TRBV6-3, could not be distinguished by the 87-base-pair reads and were therefore excluded.

Concerning this clone: The antigen it recognizes is unknown. No much larger clone is present one base from it, and per-base qualities are unavailable.

The cohort comprised around 700 healthy bone marrow donors. All cohort members were sampled while nominally healthy, although unrecorded immune exposures were likely present. The donor tested CMV seropositive, placing the donor among the 290 or so seropositive members of the cohort. A peripheral blood sample was provided by each donor, and peripheral blood mononuclear cells were used for TCR beta sequencing. Genomic DNA was extracted from the blood cell samples with the Qiagen DNeasy Blood Extraction Kit. V is cut back by 7 bases and J by 2 bases, with 8 bases in the junction unmatched. Based on the germline V gene (reference sequence), the CDR1 and CDR2 sequences are SEHNR and FQNEAQ. From cysteine to phenylalanine, the CDR3 is 14 amino acids long. The sequence is cut down to CDR3 DNA, 42 bases in frame from base 1. The library relied on the immunoSEQ multiplex PCR assay. The multiplex PCR relied on a mix of 60 forward primers for TCR Vbeta segments and 13 reverse primers for TCR Jbeta segments. Amplification of the CDR3 region of rearranged TCR beta genes was performed with a multiplex PCR assay on genomic DNA. The Illumina HiSeq System was used to sequence the amplified TCR beta libraries as 87-base-pair reads. The authors processed their data as follows. A later analysis counted some 80 million unique TCR beta chains across the 640 or so repertoires, and some 12 million of these chains were shared by at least two donors. Raw reads were error-corrected and collapsed into unique sequences with a nearest-neighbor algorithm that merged closely related sequences to remove PCR and sequencing errors. To assign V, D and J gene segments, CDR3 sequences were aligned to IMGT reference sequences. For a sequence to be retained, a match of at least six nucleotides to both a V gene segment and a J gene segment was required. A rearrangement counted as productive if the CDR3 had no stop codons and remained in frame with V and J, and every other rearrangement counted as non-productive. CDR3 was defined by IMGT convention, running from the second conserved V-encoded cysteine to the conserved J-encoded phenylalanine. Sequences without an unambiguous match to a single V gene segment were excluded from the earlier analysis of 500 to 700 of the donors. In an earlier analysis of almost 600 of the donors, a V segment was called functional when productive rearrangements were above 56.7%, and segregating when the standard deviation between donors exceeded 5%. A statistical classification framework was built for diagnosing cytomegalovirus status from the catalog of TCR beta chain sequences. V and J gene assignment, in a later analysis, came from comparing TCR nucleotide sequences with IMGT/GENE-DB human TR gene sequences. The TCRdist pipeline was used in a later analysis to assign CDR3 sequences and most-parsimonious VDJ recombination scenarios. In a later analysis, each TCR beta chain was defined by its CDR3 amino acid sequence together with its V-gene family, and reads lacking a unique V-gene family were excluded. As a way to deal with suspected cross-contamination and a sequencing artifact, a later analysis dropped 640 or so nucleotide sequences that were highly shared and had low generation probability. In a later analysis, a clonal expansion index was calculated for each public chain from normalized within-repertoire ranks of inferred template counts. In a later analysis, generation probabilities were computed with a VDJ recombination model fitted to out-of-frame rearrangements, and the resulting probabilities were checked against IGoR. In a later analysis, hypergeometric tests were used to score TCR-TCR, TCR-HLA and TCR-CMV co-occurrence, with a repertoire-size bias correction applied to TCR pairs. To estimate false discovery rates, a later analysis permuted the HLA or CMV assignments 20 times. In a later analysis, co-occurring TCRs were grouped with DBSCAN, and TCRdist sequence similarity was added when clustering was performed within HLA-allele-positive subsets. Repertoires with fewer than 30,000 or more than 120,000 public chains, plus five repertoires with anomalous nucleotide sharing, were excluded from co-occurrence clustering. The table comes from immuneACCESS by way of TCRdb, which keeps in-frame sequences with V and J called. Part of the clones is missing from these tables; in studies checked, under half for an unresolved V gene and the rest for unknown reasons. V and J calls plus clone size are reproduced from that table; the DNA served to infer D and trimming. In all, the sample holds 250,000 to 350,000 clones, and roughly 88% of those were seen once. The ten biggest clones cover around 4% of the sample.

The rearrangement combines TRBV7-9 with TRBJ2-7; TRBD1 fits 7 bases in the junction. The sequence derives from a man aged 40-50 years in good health and CMV-seropositive. Source material: PBMCs. CDR3 loop: CASKLGTATYEQYF. The DNA is TGTGCCAGCAAACTCGGGACAGCCACCTACGAGCAGTACTTC. Full variable domain (CDR3 extended with the reference TRBV7-9 and TRBJ2-7 proteins): DTGVSQNPRHKITKRGQNVTFRCDPISEHNRLYWYRQTLGQGPEFLTYFQNEAQLEKSRLLSDRFSAERPKGSFSTLEIQRTEQGDSAMYLCASKLGTATYEQYFGPGTRLTVT.